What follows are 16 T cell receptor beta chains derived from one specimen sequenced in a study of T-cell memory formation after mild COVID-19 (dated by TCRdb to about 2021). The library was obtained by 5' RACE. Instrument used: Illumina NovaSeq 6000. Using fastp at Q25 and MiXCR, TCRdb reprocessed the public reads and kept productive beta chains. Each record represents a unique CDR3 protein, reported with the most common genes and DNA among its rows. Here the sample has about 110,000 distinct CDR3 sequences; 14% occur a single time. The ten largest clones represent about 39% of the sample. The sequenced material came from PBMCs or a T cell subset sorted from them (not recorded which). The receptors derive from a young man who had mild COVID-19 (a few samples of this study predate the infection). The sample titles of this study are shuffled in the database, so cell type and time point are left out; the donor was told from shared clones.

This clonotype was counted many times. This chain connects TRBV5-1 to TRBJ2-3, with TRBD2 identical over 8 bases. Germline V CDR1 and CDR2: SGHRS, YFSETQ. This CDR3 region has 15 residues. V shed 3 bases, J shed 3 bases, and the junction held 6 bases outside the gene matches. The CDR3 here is CASSSGLGFTDTQYF. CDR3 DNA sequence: TGCGCCAGCAGCTCGGGACTAGGATTTACAGATACGCAGTATTTT.

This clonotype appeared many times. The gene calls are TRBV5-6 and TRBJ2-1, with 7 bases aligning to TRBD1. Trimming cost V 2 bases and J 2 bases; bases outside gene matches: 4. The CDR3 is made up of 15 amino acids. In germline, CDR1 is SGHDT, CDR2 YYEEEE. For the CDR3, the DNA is TGTGCCAGCAGCTTCGGCGACAGGGCCTACAATGAGCAGTTCTTC. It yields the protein CASSFGDRAYNEQFF.

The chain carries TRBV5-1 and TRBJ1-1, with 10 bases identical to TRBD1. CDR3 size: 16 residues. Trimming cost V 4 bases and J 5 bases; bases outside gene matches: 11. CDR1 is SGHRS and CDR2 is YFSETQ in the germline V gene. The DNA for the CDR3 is TGCGCCAGCAGCAGGGGACAGGGGATTGTTAATACTGAAGCTTTCTTT. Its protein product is CASSRGQGIVNTEAFF.

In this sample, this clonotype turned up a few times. The CDR3 protein is CASSQAGTRYGYTF. CDR3 nucleotide sequence: TGCGCCAGCAGCCAAGCCGGGACCCGGTATGGCTACACCTTC. This chain links TRBV4-3 with TRBJ1-2; D is perhaps TRBD1 (5 bases). The CDR3 runs 14 residues. V was shortened by 1 base and J by 5 bases, with 11 bases between the two germline ends. Looked up from germline, CDR1 is LGHNA and CDR2 is YSLEER.

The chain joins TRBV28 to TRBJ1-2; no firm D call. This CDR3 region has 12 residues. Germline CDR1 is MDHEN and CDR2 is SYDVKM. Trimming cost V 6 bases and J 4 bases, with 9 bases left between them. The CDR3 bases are TGTGCCAGCAGGGACTACTGCTATGGCTACACCTTC. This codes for CASRDYCYGYTF.

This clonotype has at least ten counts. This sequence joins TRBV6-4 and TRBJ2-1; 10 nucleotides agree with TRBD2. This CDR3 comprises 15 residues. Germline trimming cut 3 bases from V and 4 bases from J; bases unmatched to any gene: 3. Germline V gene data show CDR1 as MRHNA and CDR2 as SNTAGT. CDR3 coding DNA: TGTGCCAGCAGTGAAAAAGCGGGGGGGTACAATGAGCAGTTCTTC. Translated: CASSEKAGGYNEQFF.

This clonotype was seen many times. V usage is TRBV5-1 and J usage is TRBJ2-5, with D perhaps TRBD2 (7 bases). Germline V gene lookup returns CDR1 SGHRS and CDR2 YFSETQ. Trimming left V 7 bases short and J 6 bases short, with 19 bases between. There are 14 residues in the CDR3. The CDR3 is CASAARGGAQTQYF. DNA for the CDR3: TGCGCCAGCGCGGCGAGAGGGGGGGCCCAGACCCAGTACTTC.

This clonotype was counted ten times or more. The CDR3 is CASRPRGASYNEQFF. The CDR3 DNA follows: TGTGCCAGCAGACCGCGGGGGGCTTCCTACAATGAGCAGTTCTTC. The chain links TRBV7-2 to TRBJ2-1, with TRBD2 identical over 8 bases. From germline, CDR1 is SGHTA and CDR2 FQGNSA. The V and J ends lost 6 bases and 1 base, in that order; junction bases with no gene match: 5. CDR3 length equals 15 residues.

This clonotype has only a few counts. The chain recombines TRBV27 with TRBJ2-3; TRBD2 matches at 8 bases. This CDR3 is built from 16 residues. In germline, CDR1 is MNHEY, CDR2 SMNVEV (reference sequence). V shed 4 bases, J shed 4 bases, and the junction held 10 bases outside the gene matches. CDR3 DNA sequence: TGTGCCAGCAGTTCCCCGGCGGGGGGAGAGGCAGATACGCAGTATTTT. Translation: CASSSPAGGEADTQYF.

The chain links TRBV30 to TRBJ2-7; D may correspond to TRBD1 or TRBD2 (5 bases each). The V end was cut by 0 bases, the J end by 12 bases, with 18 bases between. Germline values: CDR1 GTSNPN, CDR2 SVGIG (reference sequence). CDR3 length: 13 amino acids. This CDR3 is CAWSVWDGSRRYF. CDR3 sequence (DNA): TGTGCCTGGAGTGTATGGGACGGATCAAGGCGGTACTTC. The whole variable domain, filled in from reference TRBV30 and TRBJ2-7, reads SQTIHQWPATLVQPVGSPLSLECTVEGTSNPNLYWYRQAAGRGLQLLFYSVGIGQISSEVPQNLSASRPQDRQFILSSKKLLLSDSGFYLCAWSVWDGSRRYFGPGTRLTVT.

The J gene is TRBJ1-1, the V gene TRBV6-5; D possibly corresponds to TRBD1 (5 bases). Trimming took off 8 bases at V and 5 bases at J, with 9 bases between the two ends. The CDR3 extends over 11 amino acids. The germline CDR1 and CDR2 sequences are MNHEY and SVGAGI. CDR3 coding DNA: TGTGCCAGCGGGGGAAGTACTGAAGCTTTCTTT. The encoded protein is CASGGSTEAFF.

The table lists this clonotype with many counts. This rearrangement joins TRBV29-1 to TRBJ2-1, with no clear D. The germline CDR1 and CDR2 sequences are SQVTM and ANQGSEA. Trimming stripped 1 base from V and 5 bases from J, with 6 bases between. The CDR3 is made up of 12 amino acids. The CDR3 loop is CSVEGGDNEQFF. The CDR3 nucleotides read TGCAGCGTTGAAGGCGGAGACAATGAGCAGTTCTTC.

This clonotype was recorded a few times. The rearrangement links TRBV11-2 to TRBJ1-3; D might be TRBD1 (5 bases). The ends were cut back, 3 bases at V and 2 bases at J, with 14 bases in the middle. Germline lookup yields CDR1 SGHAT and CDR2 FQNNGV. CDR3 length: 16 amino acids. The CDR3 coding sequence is TGTGCCAGCAGCTTGTCTGGGGGGGTCGCTGGAAACACCATATATTTT. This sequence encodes CASSLSGGVAGNTIYF.

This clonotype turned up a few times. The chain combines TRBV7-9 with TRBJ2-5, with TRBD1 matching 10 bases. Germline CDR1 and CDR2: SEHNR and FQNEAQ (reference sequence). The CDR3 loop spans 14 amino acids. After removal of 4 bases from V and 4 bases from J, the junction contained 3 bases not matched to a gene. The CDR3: CASSSGDRGETQYF. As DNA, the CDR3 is TGTGCCAGCAGCTCCGGGGACAGGGGAGAGACCCAGTACTTC.

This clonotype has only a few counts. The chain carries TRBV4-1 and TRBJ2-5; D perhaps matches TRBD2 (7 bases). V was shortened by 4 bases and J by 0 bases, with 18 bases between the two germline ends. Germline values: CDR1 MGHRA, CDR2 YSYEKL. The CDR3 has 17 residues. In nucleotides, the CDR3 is TGCGCCAGCAGCCCGATCCAAGGGGGGGCCGACCAAGAGACCCAGTACTTC. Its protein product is CASSPIQGGADQETQYF.

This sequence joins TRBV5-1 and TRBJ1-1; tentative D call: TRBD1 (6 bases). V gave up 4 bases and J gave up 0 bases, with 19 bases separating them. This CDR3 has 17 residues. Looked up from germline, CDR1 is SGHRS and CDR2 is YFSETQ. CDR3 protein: CASSVAGHEIMNTEAFF. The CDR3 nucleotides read TGCGCCAGCAGCGTCGCGGGACATGAGATCATGAACACTGAAGCTTTCTTT.